This T cell receptor beta chain came from a study of blood T cell repertoires in COVID-19. Looking at the study overall: PBMCs, B-cell-depleted T cells, or T cells provided the cDNA or gDNA that made up the material.

Seattle's enrolled individuals joined amid active infection and were then monitored longitudinally. The CDR3 loop spans 15 amino acids. Trimming took off 1 base at V and 5 bases at J, with 14 bases between the two ends. Germline-derived CDR1 and CDR2 are MDHEN and SYDVKM. Source study methods: Estimation of nucleated cell counts relied on the amplification of reference gene primers. Profiled with immunoSEQ multiplex PCR; TCRdb holds only in-frame clones, not every one. Clonal size and the V and J genes are those of that table, whereas D and trimming came from the DNA. The table has 150,000 to 200,000 clones, more than 75% seen once; the top ten hold 10%.

Sequenced material: peripheral blood. This chain connects TRBV28 to TRBJ1-2; no definite D call. This TCR was recovered from a woman in her 70s with COVID-19, enrolled during active disease. The CDR3 spells CASSLLSGGSYGYTF. CDR3 in DNA: TGTGCCAGCAGTTTATTATCGGGAGGGTCATATGGCTACACCTTC.